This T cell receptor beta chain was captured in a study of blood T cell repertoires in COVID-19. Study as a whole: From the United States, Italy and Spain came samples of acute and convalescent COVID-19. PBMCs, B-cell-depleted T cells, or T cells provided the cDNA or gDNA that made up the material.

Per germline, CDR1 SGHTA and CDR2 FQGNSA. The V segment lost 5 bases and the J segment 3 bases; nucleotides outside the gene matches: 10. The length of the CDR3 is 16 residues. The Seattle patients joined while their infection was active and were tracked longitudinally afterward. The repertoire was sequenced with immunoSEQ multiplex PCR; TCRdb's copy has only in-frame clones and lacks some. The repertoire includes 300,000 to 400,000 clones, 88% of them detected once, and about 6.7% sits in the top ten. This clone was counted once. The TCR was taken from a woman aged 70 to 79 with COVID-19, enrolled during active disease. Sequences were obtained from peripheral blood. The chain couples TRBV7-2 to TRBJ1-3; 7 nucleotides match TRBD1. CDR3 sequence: CASSAHRGEFGNTIYF. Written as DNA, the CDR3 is TGTGCCAGCAGCGCCCACAGGGGCGAGTTTGGAAACACCATATATTTT. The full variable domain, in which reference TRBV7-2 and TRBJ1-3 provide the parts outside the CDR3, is GAGVSQSPSNKVTEKGKDVELRCDPISGHTALYWYRQSLGQGLEFLIYFQGNSAPDKSGLPSDRFSAERTGGSVSTLTIQRTQQEDSAVYLCASSAHRGEFGNTIYFGEGSWLTVV.